This T cell receptor (beta chain) appears in the sequencing data of a study of blood T cells in healthy people across ages (dated by TCRdb to 2013 to 2016). Study-level background: In model experiments, roughly one uniquely barcoded TCR beta cDNA molecule per two T cells was captured by template switching. To track age-related changes in TCR beta repertoire diversity, the study relied on deep sequencing normalized with unique cDNA molecular identifiers. Donors were grouped into four age groups: young (average roughly 17 years), middle-aged (39), aged (around 56) and long-lived (around 82). Donors of different ages were randomly distributed across sequencing lanes to avoid experimental bias. The study analyzed two additional independent replicas of 1 million unique cDNA reads from the same blood draw for two donors, one aged 18 to 30 and one aged 80 or older. Broad study findings and their caveats: Conclusive comparison of naive and antigen-experienced compartments was prevented by the profiling of bulk unsorted PBMCs. Observed TCR beta diversity per million T cells fell roughly linearly with age, and a significant reduction was already apparent by age around 36. Total diversity estimates from one million sequenced T cells were considered lower bounds and underestimates. The CMV infection status of donors was not known, potentially confounding age-related changes in expanded clonotypes. The long-lived group showed more naive CD4+ T cells, fewer expanded clones and increased TCR diversity than the aged group, suggesting age selection. There was a strong correlation between observed TCR beta diversity and the percentage of naive T cells measured by flow cytometry.

Systemically healthy Caucasian individuals from Russia, 39 in total and aged about 6 to 100 years, were included as donors. Approximately 9 milliliters of peripheral blood were collected from each donor into EDTA-treated Vacutainer tubes. Ficoll-Paque density-gradient centrifugation was used to isolate PBMCs, with at least 6 million obtained per sample. Trizol reagent was used to extract total RNA from the PBMCs, yielding at least 5.5 micrograms per sample. Naive CD45RAhigh/CD27high T cell percentages were measured by flow cytometry on a PBMC aliquot from every donor. Receptors were amplified or captured by 5' RACE. These reads were obtained on an Illumina HiSeq 2500. A second PCR of about 6 to 11 cycles was performed with a sample-barcoded 5' primer and a J-beta primer mix. Each TCR beta cDNA molecule received a unique molecular identifier from a template-switch 5' adaptor carrying 12 random nucleotides. Each sample yielded at least 2.5 million CDR3-containing paired-end reads. First-strand cDNA was synthesized from all RNA with the Mint cDNA synthesis kit, primed by a TRBC-specific oligonucleotide. After uracil-DNA glycosylase treatment, a first 18-cycle PCR used universal primers M1SS and BC2_uni_R on all cDNA. In the paper's pipeline: Normalization of each sample was performed by random selection of 1 million high-quality reads, each carrying a distinct molecular identifier. Instead of being binned into consensus sequences, reads that shared molecular identifiers were thrown out. MiTCR, set to a Q25 quality threshold and the strictest error-elimination algorithm, was used for CDR3 identification, clonotype clustering and error correction. A nonparametric unseen species model with Euler transformation was used to estimate a lower bound on total TCR beta diversity. TCRdb reworked the public reads: Q25 trimming with fastp, MiXCR clone assembly, productive beta chains retained. Entries are consolidated by CDR3 protein sequence, retaining the most common genes and DNA. The V and J calls here are based on TCRdb, not the publication. This sample gives some 1.4 million distinct CDR3 sequences in total; about 43% of them show up just once. The ten largest clones represent roughly 7.9% of the sample.

This clonotype was recorded many times. Its antigen specificity is not known. Base qualities are missing; no much larger clone stands one base away. Sequences SGHRS (CDR1) and YFSETQ (CDR2) are obtained from the germline V gene. There are 16 amino acids in the CDR3, from cysteine to phenylalanine inclusive. Only CDR3 DNA is held: 48 bases, read in frame from base 1. Trimming takes 3 bases off V and 7 bases off J; junction bases not matched to a gene: 13. The receptor was derived from a woman aged 18 to 35 in good health. Here the chain combines TRBV5-1 and TRBJ2-1, and 7 junction bases match TRBD1. Sequenced sample: blood. Here the CDR3 is given as CASSSGQAEVKNEQFF. The sequenced DNA is TGCGCCAGCAGCTCAGGACAGGCGGAGGTTAAGAATGAGCAGTTCTTC. The variable domain in full, with residues beyond the CDR3 obtained from the reference TRBV5-1 and TRBJ2-1 genes, is KAGVTQTPRYLIKTRGQQVTLSCSPISGHRSVSWYQQTPGQGLQFLFEYFSETQRNKGNFPGRFSGRQFSNSRSEMNVSTLELGDSALYLCASSSGQAEVKNEQFFGPGTRLTVL.